The 23 T cell receptor beta chains below come from one sample, sequenced in a study of blood T cell repertoires in COVID-19. The method was immunoSEQ multiplex PCR; TCRdb's version includes in-frame clones alone and lacks a portion of them. The repertoire holds a few hundred thousand clones, with around 87% as singletons. The sample comprised peripheral blood. These receptors all come from a woman aged 35 to 49 with COVID-19, enrolled during active disease.

The chain is built from TRBV6-6 and TRBJ1-5; TRBD1 matches at 9 bases. CDR1 is MNHNY and CDR2 is SVGAGI in the germline V gene (reference sequence). The CDR3 sequence is 16 residues long. V shed 6 bases and J 1 base; nucleotides not matched to a gene: 7. CDR3 in amino acids: CASSLLGQGSNQPQHF. The CDR3 region has the DNA TGTGCCAGCAGCCTCTTGGGACAGGGAAGCAATCAGCCCCAGCATTTT.

The rearrangement links TRBV5-6 to TRBJ2-3, with D maybe TRBD2 (5 bases). The CDR3 loop spans 16 amino acids. Trimming removed 4 bases at V and 3 bases at J, with 18 bases between. Germline V gene lookup returns CDR1 SGHDT and CDR2 YYEEEE. The CDR3 region is CASSLLSDSGTDTQYF. CDR3 sequence (DNA): TGTGCCAGCAGCCTTCTTAGCGATTCTGGGACAGATACGCAGTATTTT.

The J gene is TRBJ1-1, the V gene TRBV19; no clear D. The V end was cut by 5 bases, the J end by 0 bases, with 10 bases between. The V gene's germline CDR1 is LNHDA and CDR2 SQIVND (reference sequence). CDR3 length: 14 amino acids. CDR3 in DNA: TGTGCCAGTAGTTACAGCCACATGAACACTGAAGCTTTCTTT. Translation: CASSYSHMNTEAFF.

The chain combines TRBV30 with TRBJ1-2, with D maybe TRBD1 (6 bases). CDR3 length equals 16 residues. Per germline, CDR1 GTSNPN and CDR2 SVGIG (reference sequence). Trimming removed 0 bases at V and 5 bases at J, with 19 bases between. CDR3 protein: CAWSVEGVFPLYGYTF. The DNA of the CDR3 is TGTGCCTGGAGTGTAGAGGGGGTTTTCCCCCTTTATGGCTACACCTTC. Filled out from reference TRBV30 and TRBJ1-2, the complete variable domain reads SQTIHQWPATLVQPVGSPLSLECTVEGTSNPNLYWYRQAAGRGLQLLFYSVGIGQISSEVPQNLSASRPQDRQFILSSKKLLLSDSGFYLCAWSVEGVFPLYGYTFGSGTRLTVV.

This clone was seen once. J is TRBJ1-1 and V is TRBV7-2; D not certain. The CDR3 sequence is 17 residues long. V lost 1 base, J lost 0 bases, and 15 bases lay in between. Germline CDR1 SGHTA, CDR2 FQGNSA. The CDR3 reads CASSLVYSRLMNTEAFF. The CDR3 DNA reads as TGTGCCAGCAGCTTAGTTTACAGTCGCTTAATGAACACTGAAGCTTTCTTT. The variable domain in full, completed from reference TRBV7-2 and TRBJ1-1, reads GAGVSQSPSNKVTEKGKDVELRCDPISGHTALYWYRQSLGQGLEFLIYFQGNSAPDKSGLPSDRFSAERTGGSVSTLTIQRTQQEDSAVYLCASSLVYSRLMNTEAFFGQGTRLTVV.

V is TRBV6-5 and J is TRBJ1-2; no reliable D call. Trimming took off 4 bases at V and 5 bases at J, with 5 bases between the two ends. Germline V CDR1 and CDR2: MNHEY, SVGAGI. The CDR3 has 11 amino acids. For the CDR3, the DNA is TGTGCCAGCAGTTCTAGTTATGGCTACACCTTC. Amino acids: CASSSSYGYTF.

The chain employs TRBV25-1 and TRBJ1-2; 7 nucleotides line up with TRBD1. Germline-derived CDR1 and CDR2 are MGHDK and SYGVNS. The ends lost 2 bases at V and 4 bases at J; junction bases unmatched: 4. The CDR3 covers 14 residues. CDR3 sequence (DNA): TGTGCCAGCAGTGAAGGGACAGTCAGCTATGGCTACACCTTC. It is translated as CASSEGTVSYGYTF.

V and J are TRBV29-1 and TRBJ1-1; maybe TRBD1 (5 bases). V lost 6 bases and J 5 bases, leaving 19 bases between the germline ends. This CDR3 is built from 14 residues. Germline V lookup: CDR1 SQVTM, CDR2 ANQGSEA. The CDR3 sequence: CSVERQGRGTEAFF. The CDR3 DNA follows: TGCAGCGTCGAAAGGCAGGGCCGAGGTACTGAAGCTTTCTTT. Full variable domain (rest looked up from reference TRBV29-1 and TRBJ1-1): SAVISQKPSRDICQRGTSLTIQCQVDSQVTMMFWYRQQPGQSLTLIATANQGSEATYESGFVIDKFPISRPNLTFSTLTVSNMSPEDSSIYLCSVERQGRGTEAFFGQGTRLTVV.

This chain connects TRBV7-2 to TRBJ1-6, with TRBD1 matching 7 bases. J was trimmed by 10 bases and V by 4 bases; bases with no gene match: 10. Germline CDR1 reads SGHTA; CDR2 reads FQGNSA. The CDR3 loop spans 15 amino acids. CDR3: CASSSRDSGRSPLHF. The CDR3 DNA is TGTGCCAGCAGCTCCCGGGACAGCGGAAGGTCACCCCTCCACTTT.

This clone was observed once. The chain employs TRBV27 and TRBJ2-1; TRBD2 matches 10 bases. The V gene end was trimmed by 4 bases and the J gene end by 4 bases; junction bases not matched to a gene: 7. Germline loops: CDR1 MNHEY, CDR2 SMNVEV (reference sequence). The CDR3 has 16 amino acids. CDR3 in amino acids: CASSYKSGRDYNEQFF. DNA for the CDR3: TGTGCCAGCAGTTATAAAAGCGGGAGGGATTACAATGAGCAGTTCTTC.

This clone was seen only once. The rearrangement links TRBV5-1 to TRBJ2-2, with D possibly being TRBD2 (5 bases). The CDR3 sequence is 15 residues long. The germline V gene encodes CDR1 SGHRS and CDR2 YFSETQ. V lost 4 bases and J 6 bases, leaving 16 bases between the germline ends. CDR3 sequence: CASSIGLLYSGELFF. The CDR3 coding sequence is TGCGCCAGCAGCATCGGACTTCTCTATTCCGGGGAGCTGTTTTTT.

The count of this clone is one. This sequence joins TRBV27 and TRBJ1-4, with D possibly TRBD1 on 6 matching bases. CDR3 size: 14 residues. The V gene's germline CDR1 is MNHEY and CDR2 SMNVEV (reference sequence). Trimming removed 7 bases at V and 4 bases at J, with 13 bases between. The chain's CDR3 is CASNSGVLNEKLFF. The CDR3 nucleotides are TGTGCCAGCAATTCAGGGGTCCTTAATGAAAAACTGTTTTTT.

V and J are TRBV5-4 and TRBJ2-2, with D maybe TRBD1 (5 bases). The CDR3 is 15 residues long. V lost 1 base and J 6 bases, leaving 13 bases between the germline ends. The germline gives CDR1 SGHNT, CDR2 YYREEE (reference sequence). CDR3 sequence (DNA): TGTGCCAGCAGCTTGTCCCAGGGCGGATCCGGGGAGCTGTTTTTT. Protein sequence: CASSLSQGGSGELFF.

This clone is a singleton in its sample. V usage is TRBV7-9 and J usage is TRBJ1-1; 7 nucleotides agree with TRBD1. This CDR3 region has 13 residues. With 7 bases clipped from V and 4 bases from J, the junction kept 6 bases outside the gene matches. Germline CDR1 and CDR2: SEHNR and FQNEAQ (reference sequence). DNA of the CDR3: TGTGCCAGCATAGTGGCAGGGGGCACTGAAGCTTTCTTT. This gives the protein CASIVAGGTEAFF. The variable domain in full, completed from reference TRBV7-9 and TRBJ1-1, reads DTGVSQNPRHKITKRGQNVTFRCDPISEHNRLYWYRQTLGQGPEFLTYFQNEAQLEKSRLLSDRFSAERPKGSFSTLEIQRTEQGDSAMYLCASIVAGGTEAFFGQGTRLTVV.

The rearrangement links TRBV5-6 to TRBJ1-2, with D uncertain. CDR3 length: 16 amino acids. Germline CDR1 is SGHDT and CDR2 is YYEEEE. The V end lost 0 bases, the J end lost 2 bases, and 14 bases lay between the germline ends. The chain's CDR3 is CASSLGWASTNYGYTF. The CDR3 DNA is TGTGCCAGCAGCTTGGGGTGGGCCTCCACCAACTATGGCTACACCTTC.

V gene TRBV4-1 combines with J gene TRBJ2-7; 8 nucleotides agree with TRBD2. This CDR3 has 19 amino acids. Germline CDR1 and CDR2: MGHRA and YSYEKL. The trim removed 1 base at V and 4 bases at J, leaving 18 bases unmatched. In DNA, the CDR3 is TGCGCCAGCAGCCAAGGGCGTCTGCTAAGCAGCGGGAGACGGTACGAGCAGTACTTC. As protein: CASSQGRLLSSGRRYEQYF.

The CDR3 reads CASSPGSSGSLSYEQYF. As DNA, the CDR3 is TGTGCCAGCAGTCCAGGTTCTAGCGGGAGTCTCTCCTACGAGCAGTACTTC. This chain uses TRBV27 with TRBJ2-7; 10 bases fit TRBD2. Germline V lookup: CDR1 MNHEY, CDR2 SMNVEV (reference sequence). Trimming removed 5 bases from V and 0 bases from J; junction bases left unmatched: 10. CDR3 length: 17 amino acids.

The chain links TRBV7-2 to TRBJ2-1, with TRBD1 matching 8 bases. The junction had 6 bases not matched to a gene; V was cut back by 1 base and J by 4 bases. Per the germline V gene, CDR1 is SGHTA and CDR2 is FQGNSA. CDR3 length: 16 residues. The CDR3: CASSLVRGRSYNEQFF. In DNA, the CDR3 is TGTGCCAGCAGCTTAGTCAGGGGGCGGTCGTACAATGAGCAGTTCTTC.

The chain joins TRBV29-1 to TRBJ2-3, with 8 bases aligning to TRBD2. Per germline, CDR1 SQVTM and CDR2 ANQGSEA. The junction had 12 bases not matched to a gene; V was cut back by 7 bases and J by 0 bases. The CDR3 is made up of 16 amino acids. CDR3 DNA: TGCAGCGCTGGAGGGTTACCTAGCGGGAGCACAGATACGCAGTATTTT. Translating gives CSAGGLPSGSTDTQYF.

V and J are TRBV6-6 and TRBJ2-7; D is perhaps TRBD2 (6 bases). The V end lost 5 bases, the J end lost 2 bases, and 22 bases lay between the germline ends. Germline V gene lookup returns CDR1 MNHNY and CDR2 SVGAGI (reference sequence). The length of the CDR3 is 17 residues. CDR3: CASSPIGTGLRAYEQYF. The CDR3 nucleotides are TGTGCCAGCAGTCCGATCGGGACCGGACTAAGGGCCTACGAGCAGTACTTC.

A word on this clone: A read error may be the cause here, since a much bigger clone is one base away. The DNA for the CDR3 is TGTGCCAGCAGCCAAGGGTGGGCAGACACCATATATTTT. Translated, it gives CASSQGWADTIYF. V usage is TRBV4-2 and J usage is TRBJ1-3; D call uncertain. V dropped 1 base and J dropped 8 bases, with 9 bases sitting between them. The CDR3 sequence is 13 residues long. Germline CDR1 reads LGHNA; CDR2 reads YNFKEQ.

The chain recombines TRBV5-1 with TRBJ2-1, with no clear D. The V end was cut by 0 bases, the J end by 9 bases, with 7 bases between. This CDR3 spans 12 amino acids. Germline assignment: CDR1 SGHRS and CDR2 YFSETQ. The CDR3 region is CASSLVFGEQFF. The CDR3 region has the DNA TGCGCCAGCAGCTTGGTCTTCGGTGAGCAGTTCTTC.

This sequence joins TRBV20-1 and TRBJ1-1; perhaps TRBD1 as D (5 bases). From germline, CDR1 is DFQATT and CDR2 SNEGSKA (reference sequence). The CDR3 consists of 11 residues. Trimming left V 6 bases short and J 4 bases short, with 9 bases between. This chain's CDR3 is CSAGAGTEAFF. The CDR3 DNA reads as TGCAGTGCAGGGGCCGGCACTGAAGCTTTCTTT.